Sequencing of this TCR beta chain was carried out in a study of post-analysis software for immune sequencing data. The study's findings and limits: Four or five TRBV segments (TRBV5-6, TRBV5-1 and TRBV20-1 among them) occurred more frequently in patients than in controls. Under the F measure, samples that were prepared in one batch clustered strongly together.

This clonotype was recorded a few times. Its antigen is unknown. Carried by the TCR beta cDNA libraries were unique molecular identifiers. TCRdb processed the PCR reads anew with MiXCR; each CDR3 protein has one entry. The sample records about 540,000 distinct CDR3 sequences, 34% being singletons. This CDR3 comprises 14 residues. V was clipped by 0 bases and J by 1 base, with 7 bases between them. Germline V gene sequence: CDR1 SGHRS, CDR2 YFSETQ. The source is a girl aged 2-17 years with multiple sclerosis. The chain carries TRBV5-1 and TRBJ2-5, with unresolved D. Sequencing input: blood. CDR3 in DNA: TGCGCCAGCAGCTTGGATCAGTCCCAAGAGACCCAGTACTTC. Translation gives CASSLDQSQETQYF.